This entry concerns a single TCR beta chain. Individuals drawn from 24 US areas were about 18 to 95 years old. Clinical history as reported by participants underpinned cohort assignment. The assay was immunoSEQ multiplex PCR, and TCRdb's table has in-frame clones only and misses some. Altogether 250,000 to 350,000 clones are present, 90% being singletons, with the ten largest covering about 1.5%. The data were taken from a study of blood T cell repertoires in COVID-19. Germline CDR1 DFQATT, CDR2 SNEGSKA (reference sequence). V gave up 3 bases and J gave up 4 bases, with 22 bases separating them. The CDR3 runs to 17 residues.

The TCR sequence derives from a woman aged 18-29 years with acute COVID-19. The sample was PBMCs or T cells enriched from blood (not recorded which). The J gene is TRBJ2-1, the V gene TRBV20-1; D gene ambiguous. The CDR3 DNA is TGCAGTGCTAGTTACCCGCATTCCGCTGCGGAGTACAATGAGCAGTTCTTC. It codes for CSASYPHSAAEYNEQFF.